This record covers a single TCR beta chain. Antigen unknown. The sample belongs to a study of OX40 agonist ivuxolimab in advanced cancers. Study-wide background: Every 2 weeks, ivuxolimab was infused into the patients intravenously at between 0.01 and 10 mg/kg. General study results and limits: On average, CD8+ T cells had more expanded clones than CD4+.

V dropped 8 bases and J dropped 2 bases, with 16 bases sitting between them. Germline V CDR1 and CDR2: MNHEY, SMNVEV (reference sequence). This CDR3 is 15 amino acids long. Clones were sequenced by immunoSEQ multiplex PCR, and TCRdb holds only the in-frame ones, with some missing. The top ten clones hold 0.5% to 0.55% of a sample with 70,000 or so clones, approximately 90% of them seen once. This specimen was CD4+ or CD8+ T cells sorted from blood, taken in a trial of the OX40 agonist ivuxolimab. The rearrangement uses TRBV27 and TRBJ1-5, with D perhaps TRBD1 (5 bases). This sequence was found in an adult with an advanced solid tumor such as melanoma, head and neck, liver or kidney cancer. CDR3 sequence reads: CASGFIEGGNQPQHF. CDR3 nucleotides: TGTGCCAGCGGGTTTATTGAAGGGGGCAATCAGCCCCAGCATTTT.